The present T cell receptor beta chain was sequenced within a study of graft-versus-host responses after intestinal transplantation. About this clone itself: Its cognate antigen is unknown.

The CDR3 runs 15 residues. The germline gives CDR1 SGHVS, CDR2 FQNEAQ. Trimming took 1 base from V and 6 from J; bases not matched to a gene: 6. Libraries were prepared by immunoSEQ multiplex PCR; TCRdb keeps only in-frame clonotypes and omits some of them. The table shows around 97,000 clones, with 90% to 95% occurring only once. The rearrangement joins TRBV7-8 to TRBJ2-7, with TRBD1 identical over 10 bases. The input for sequencing was unstimulated CD4+ T cells sorted from spleen or lymph node cells, taken before transplant. The clonotype comes from a human donor who was the organ donor for an intestinal transplant. In nucleotides, the CDR3 is TGTGCCAGCAGCTTAGTGACAGGGGGCTTTTCCGAGCAGTACTTC. As protein: CASSLVTGGFSEQYF.